The 17 T cell receptor beta chains below come from one sample, sequenced in a study of post-analysis software for immune sequencing data. Whole-study findings and limits: When patients were compared with controls, about five TRBV segments were more frequent, TRBV5-6, TRBV5-1 and TRBV20-1 among them.

Tagging with unique molecular identifiers was a feature of the TCR beta cDNA libraries. TCRdb ran MiXCR on the PCR reads and lists one entry per CDR3 protein. This table holds under 200,000 distinct CDR3 sequences, approximately 30% found once. Their specific antigens are unknown. Sequenced input: blood. The receptors were sampled from a girl aged 2 to 17 with multiple sclerosis.

The table lists this clonotype with many counts. The V call is TRBV7-2, the J call TRBJ2-1; TRBD2 matches 7 bases. The V and J ends lost 1 base and 2 bases, in that order; junction bases with no gene match: 5. CDR3 length: 16 amino acids. Germline CDR1 SGHTA, CDR2 FQGNSA. The CDR3 DNA follows: TGTGCCAGCAGCTTAGTTCCCGGGAGGCCCTACAATGAGCAGTTCTTC. Protein product: CASSLVPGRPYNEQFF.

The chain employs TRBV11-2 and TRBJ2-5; perhaps TRBD2 as D (6 bases). The CDR3 spans 17 residues. V dropped 0 bases and J dropped 5 bases, with 19 bases sitting between them. CDR1 and CDR2 (germline): SGHAT, FQNNGV. The CDR3 sequence is CASSLEGPGTCLETQYF. The CDR3 DNA sequence: TGTGCCAGCAGCTTAGAAGGTCCGGGGACTTGTCTCGAGACCCAGTACTTC.

As for this clonotype: This clone may be a read error of a much larger clone one base away. This chain uses TRBV12-3 or TRBV12-4 with TRBJ2-3; D gene ambiguous. This CDR3 comprises 11 residues. The DNA of the CDR3 is TGTACCAGCAGTTTTGGGGATACGCAGTATTTT. Residues: CTSSFGDTQYF.

This clonotype was picked up a small number of times. The chain recombines TRBV20-1 with TRBJ1-1; D possibly corresponds to TRBD1 (6 bases). The CDR3 runs 14 residues. The V gene's germline CDR1 is DFQATT and CDR2 SNEGSKA (reference sequence). V dropped 3 bases and J dropped 1 base, with 12 bases sitting between them. CDR3 DNA: TGCAGTGCTAGTATCGGAGGGGGGAACACTGAAGCTTTCTTT. The encoded protein is CSASIGGGNTEAFF.

The genes are TRBV9 and TRBJ2-5, with a possible D match to TRBD1 (5 bases). The end of the DNA aligns better with TRBJ2-7, so the J call may be wrong. The length of the CDR3 is 16 residues. Germline V gives CDR1 SGDLS, CDR2 YYNGEE. CDR3 coding DNA: TGTGCCAGCAGCGCATTATCAGGGTCCTACCCCCACGAGCAGTACTTC. Its translation is CASSALSGSYPHEQYF.

The chain combines TRBV7-2 with TRBJ2-7, with a possible D match to TRBD2 (6 bases). From germline, CDR1 is SGHTA and CDR2 FQGNSA. Trimming stripped 4 bases from V and 0 bases from J, with 10 bases between. The CDR3 covers 14 residues. For the CDR3, the DNA is TGTGCCAGCAGCTCCTCCGGGAGCTCCTACGAGCAGTACTTC. Its translation is CASSSSGSSYEQYF.

This clonotype was counted only a few times. The V call is TRBV15, the J call TRBJ2-1, with D perhaps TRBD2 (5 bases). V shed 1 base and J shed 9 bases, with 22 bases lying between them. Germline-derived CDR1 and CDR2 are LNHNV and YYDKDF (reference sequence). This CDR3 has 17 amino acids. CDR3 sequence reads: CATSRGGNADHSREQFF. The CDR3 DNA reads TGTGCCACCAGCAGAGGAGGGAACGCGGACCACTCCCGTGAGCAGTTCTTC.

This clonotype appeared a few times. This chain uses TRBV29-1 with TRBJ2-1, with 9 bases lining up with TRBD1. V gave up 2 bases and J gave up 6 bases; unmatched junction bases: 8. The CDR3 runs 15 residues. CDR1 is SQVTM, CDR2 ANQGSEA, per germline. CDR3 residues: CSVELMGQGGNEQFF. In DNA, the CDR3 is TGCAGCGTTGAATTAATGGGACAGGGCGGCAATGAGCAGTTCTTC.

This clonotype was seen repeatedly, ten times or more. The CDR3 here is CSAPRAAKNIQYF. As DNA, the CDR3 is TGCAGTGCCCCTAGGGCAGCCAAAAACATTCAGTACTTC. This sequence joins TRBV20-1 and TRBJ2-4, with unresolved D. The CDR3 runs 13 residues. V was shortened by 6 bases and J by 0 bases, with 9 bases between the two germline ends. Per germline, CDR1 DFQATT and CDR2 SNEGSKA (reference sequence).

The chain links TRBV5-1 to TRBJ2-3; 11 bases agree with TRBD1. This CDR3 has 16 residues. With V trimmed by 4 bases and J by 1 base, 5 bases remained unmatched. CDR1 and CDR2 from the germline V gene are SGHRS and YFSETQ. CDR3 sequence (DNA): TGCGCCAGCAGCACCGGACAGGGGGCGGGCACAGATACGCAGTATTTT. Amino acids: CASSTGQGAGTDTQYF. Full variable domain (missing parts from reference TRBV5-1 and TRBJ2-3): KAGVTQTPRYLIKTRGQQVTLSCSPISGHRSVSWYQQTPGQGLQFLFEYFSETQRNKGNFPGRFSGRQFSNSRSEMNVSTLELGDSALYLCASSTGQGAGTDTQYFGPGTRLTVL.

The V and J genes are TRBV5-1 and TRBJ1-1, with 7 bases that match TRBD1. CDR3 length: 15 amino acids. V lost 4 bases, J lost 0 bases, and 6 bases stayed unmatched. CDR1 and CDR2 from the germline V gene are SGHRS and YFSETQ. The CDR3 nucleotides are TGCGCCAGCAGCGACCGACAGGGTTTGAACACTGAAGCTTTCTTT. This encodes CASSDRQGLNTEAFF.

V usage is TRBV27 and J usage is TRBJ2-7; 7 bases line up with TRBD2. V was pared by 11 bases and J by 3 bases, with 10 bases of the junction left unmatched. Germline V gives CDR1 MNHEY, CDR2 SMNVEV (reference sequence). The CDR3 totals 13 residues. The CDR3 loop is CASQVGGNYEQYF. In DNA form, the CDR3 reads TGTGCCTCTCAAGTGGGGGGGAACTACGAGCAGTACTTC.

Details on this clonotype: One base away lies a much larger clone, so this may be a sequencing read error. J is TRBJ1-1 and V is TRBV29-1, with D possibly TRBD1 on 6 matching bases. Trimming removed 4 bases from V and 0 bases from J, with 24 bases in between. Per germline, CDR1 SQVTM and CDR2 ANQGSEA. The CDR3 covers 18 residues. The CDR3 region has the DNA TGCAGCGTTGTCGCTATGGAGGCCCTGACAGGCCTGAACACTGAAGCTTTCTTT. Translating gives CSVVAMEALTGLNTEAFF.

In this sample, this clonotype turned up a few times. The V call is TRBV7-8, the J call TRBJ1-2; the match to TRBD1 covers 12 bases. The CDR3 is made up of 19 amino acids. The V gene end was trimmed by 3 bases and the J gene end by 11 bases; junction bases not matched to a gene: 22. Germline-derived CDR1 and CDR2 are SGHVS and FQNEAQ. This CDR3 is CASSFAIVQPGQGAPRYTF. The CDR3 DNA follows: TGTGCCAGCAGCTTCGCCATAGTACAACCGGGACAGGGGGCTCCGAGGTACACCTTC.

This clonotype has at least ten counts. The gene calls are TRBV7-2 and TRBJ2-5, with D possibly being TRBD2 (6 bases). The V and J ends lost 1 base and 3 bases respectively, with 9 bases between them. Germline V gene sequence: CDR1 SGHTA, CDR2 FQGNSA. The CDR3 has 14 amino acids. DNA for the CDR3: TGTGCCAGCAGCTTAGGTGGGGGGAAAGAGACCCAGTACTTC. This translates into CASSLGGGKETQYF.

This clonotype showed up just a few times. The V gene is TRBV5-1, the J gene TRBJ1-2; 9 bases map to TRBD1. The CDR3 has 14 amino acids. With 4 bases clipped from V and 13 bases from J, the junction kept 14 bases outside the gene matches. Germline-derived CDR1 and CDR2 are SGHRS and YFSETQ. CDR3: CASSHDVPGQGSTF. Written as DNA, the CDR3 is TGCGCCAGCAGCCATGACGTCCCGGGACAGGGATCCACCTTC.

The V and J genes are TRBV5-1 and TRBJ2-1; D is possibly TRBD2 (5 bases). Trimming stripped 0 bases from V and 0 bases from J, with 10 bases between. The CDR3 extends over 16 amino acids. Germline CDR1 SGHRS, CDR2 YFSETQ. Here the CDR3 reads CASSLVPGNSYNEQFF. In DNA, the CDR3 is TGCGCCAGCAGCTTGGTGCCGGGAAACTCCTACAATGAGCAGTTCTTC.